This T cell receptor beta chain was recovered during a study of blood T cells in healthy people across ages. A J-beta primer mix and a sample-barcoded 5' primer were used in a second PCR of about 7 to 12 cycles. A template-switch adaptor containing 12 random nucleotides labeled each cDNA molecule. One entry per CDR3 protein, called by TCRdb with MiXCR from the 5' RACE reads. Among roughly 2 million distinct CDR3 sequences, around half were seen once, and the ten largest hold more than 2%. The authors extracted at least 6 micrograms of total RNA per sample. Germline CDR1 DFQATT, CDR2 SNEGSKA (reference sequence). There are 14 residues in the CDR3. Trimming cost V 6 bases and J 1 base, with 12 bases left between them. Details on this clonotype: What it recognizes is unknown.

Study-wide results and limits: While age rose, TCR beta diversity per million T cells dropped in a roughly linear way.

The source of this sequence is a woman in her thirties or forties in good health. Sample: blood. The chain recombines TRBV20-1 with TRBJ2-2, with a weak D call TRBD1 (6 bases). As DNA, the CDR3 is TGCAGTGCGACTTTACAGGGGAACACCGGGGAGCTGTTTTTT. Translated, it gives CSATLQGNTGELFF.